Listed below are T cell receptor beta chains from one sample, sequenced in a study of tumor-infiltrating lymphocytes in primary liver carcinoma. Each CDR3 protein is one row after TCRdb ran MiXCR on the multiplex PCR reads. Found here are about 75,000 distinct CDR3 sequences, 69% of them singletons; the top ten hold around 24%. The sample taken for sequencing was tumor-adjacent normal liver tissue. The receptors originated from a man between 40 and 49 years old with primary liver carcinoma and hepatitis B virus infection. CDR3s include the opening cysteine and the closing phenylalanine or tryptophan. The D gene is left open where the match is weak. Not every row has a clone size; where given, it reads once, few, many or a size class.

j_gene | abundance | d_gene | v_gene | CDR3aa | CDR3nt
TRBJ1-5 | medium-sized | . | TRBV4-2 | CASSQDLGGSNQPQHF | TGTGCCAGCAGCCAAGATTTAGGGGGAAGCAATCAGCCCCAGCATTTT
TRBJ1-4 | . | TRBD1 | TRBV29-1 | CGAGQNERLFF | TGCGGCGCGGGACAGAATGAAAGACTGTTTTTT
TRBJ1-1 | . | . | TRBV4-1 | CANSQAGWGSTEAFF | TGCGCCAACAGCCAAGCCGGTTGGGGAAGCACTGAAGCTTTCTTT
TRBJ2-7 | . | TRBD2 | TRBV6-2/TRBV6-3 | CASRVGLALYGQYF | TGTGCCAGCAGAGTGGGACTAGCGCTCTATGGGCAGTACTTC
TRBJ2-1 | . | . | TRBV29-1 | CSVAGLVNEQCF | TGCAGCGTTGCCGGTCTAGTCAATGAGCAGTGCTTC
TRBJ2-2 | once | TRBD2 | TRBV6-2/TRBV6-3 | CAYSYFLSGERFF | TGTGCCTACAGTTACTTCTTAAGCGGGGAGCGGTTTTTT
TRBJ2-7 | . | . | TRBV6-1 | CASSEIGIGGYEQYF | TGTGCCAGCAGTGAAATCGGGATAGGGGGTTACGAGCAGTACTTC
TRBJ2-1 | . | TRBD2 | TRBV11-2 | CAISLDGGFSGTLYNEQFF | TGTGCCATCAGCTTAGATGGGGGATTCAGCGGGACCCTTTACAATGAGCAATTCTTC
TRBJ1-5 | many | . | TRBV12-3/TRBV12-4 | CASSFRLQPQHF | TGTGCCAGCAGTTTTCGTCTCCAGCCCCAGCATTTT
TRBJ2-7 | many | TRBD1 | TRBV28 | CASSGGGQGTYEQYF | TGTGCCAGCAGCGGAGGGGGACAGGGGACCTACGAGCAGTACTTC
TRBJ2-7 | . | . | TRBV29-1 | CSVIFRQPGSFEQYF | TGCAGCGTCATTTTTCGACAGCCAGGATCCTTCGAGCAGTACTTC
TRBJ2-2 | . | . | TRBV5-6 | CASSPGFANTVELFF | TGTGCCAGCAGCCCAGGGTTCGCGAATACCGTGGAGCTGTTTTTT
TRBJ2-5 | few | . | TRBV4-2 | CASSHVHPDVQETQYF | TGTGCCAGCAGCCACGTTCACCCGGACGTACAAGAGACCCAGTACTTC
TRBJ2-7 | . | . | TRBV7-9 | CASIIWAGSPAPTYEQYF | TGTGCCAGCATCATTTGGGCCGGATCACCCGCCCCCACCTACGAGCAGTATTTC
TRBJ2-1 | . | . | TRBV10-2 | CASNLTRLSEQFF | TGTGCCAGCAACCTGACTAGGTTGTCTGAGCAGTTCTTC
TRBJ2-2 | . | . | TRBV6-2/TRBV6-3 | CASSDIWIRLANTGELFF | TGTGCCAGCAGTGACATATGGATTCGGCTAGCCAACACCGGGGAGCTGTTTTTT
TRBJ2-5 | . | . | TRBV9 | CASSVGPGGTDIQETQYF | TGTGCCAGCAGCGTAGGTCCTGGGGGGACAGATATACAAGAGACCCAGTACTTC